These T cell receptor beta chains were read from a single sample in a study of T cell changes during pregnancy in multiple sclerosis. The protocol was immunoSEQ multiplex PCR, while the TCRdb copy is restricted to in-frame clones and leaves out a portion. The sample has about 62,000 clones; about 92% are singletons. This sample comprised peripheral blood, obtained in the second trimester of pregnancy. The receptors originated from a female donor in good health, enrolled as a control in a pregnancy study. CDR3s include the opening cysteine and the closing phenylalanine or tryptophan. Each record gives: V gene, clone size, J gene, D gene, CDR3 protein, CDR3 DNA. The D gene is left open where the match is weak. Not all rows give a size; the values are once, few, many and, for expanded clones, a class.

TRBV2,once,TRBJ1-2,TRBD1,CASRAGTGGSHGYTF,TGTGCCAGCAGGGCTGGGACAGGTGGTTCCCATGGCTACACCTTC
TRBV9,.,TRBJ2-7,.,CASSVSGVAYEQYF,TGTGCCAGCAGCGTATCAGGGGTGGCCTACGAGCAGTACTTC
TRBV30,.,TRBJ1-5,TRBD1,CAWSTGTADSSRPQHF,TGTGCCTGGAGTACCGGGACAGCCGACTCCTCTCGGCCCCAGCATTTT
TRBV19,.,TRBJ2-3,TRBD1,CASSRKPDRGVPDTQYF,TGTGCCAGTAGTCGAAAACCCGACAGGGGAGTACCAGATACGCAGTATTTT
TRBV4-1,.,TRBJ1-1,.,CASSQPSGFGGLNTEAFF,TGCGCCAGCAGCCAACCTTCGGGCTTTGGGGGGTTGAACACTGAAGCTTTCTTT
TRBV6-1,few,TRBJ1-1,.,CASRTAPLNTEAFF,TGTGCCAGCAGGACAGCACCGTTGAACACTGAAGCTTTCTTT
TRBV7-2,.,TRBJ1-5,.,CASSLPGNQPQHF,TGTGCCAGCAGCTTACCGGGGAATCAGCCCCAGCATTTT
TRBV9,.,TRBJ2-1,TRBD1,CASSVDRGAYNEQFF,TGTGCCAGCAGCGTAGACAGGGGCGCCTACAATGAGCAGTTCTTC
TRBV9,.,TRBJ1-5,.,CASSVSLNQPQHF,TGTGCCAGCAGCGTATCCCTAAATCAGCCCCAGCATTTT
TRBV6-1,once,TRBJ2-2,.,CASTLRGLNTGELFF,TGTGCCAGCACATTAAGGGGCCTAAACACCGGGGAGCTGTTTTTT